What follows are 14 T cell receptor beta chains derived from one specimen sequenced in a study of T cell responses to AZD1222 COVID-19 vaccine. Using immunoSEQ multiplex PCR, the repertoire was profiled, and TCRdb retains in-frame clones only, with some absent. The data contain around 150,000 clones, around nine tenths of them singletons. The sequencing used peripheral blood, collected on day 0 of AZD1222 vaccination. The source of these receptors is an adult in good health.

The chain employs TRBV27 and TRBJ1-2, with TRBD1 as a possible D gene (6 bases). The CDR3 extends over 14 amino acids. Trimming took 4 bases from V and 13 from J, leaving 22 bases between them. Looked up from germline, CDR1 is MNHEY and CDR2 is SMNVEV (reference sequence). CDR3 loop: CASSSSGQSAGRTF. CDR3 nucleotides: TGTGCCAGCAGTTCCTCCGGACAGTCCGCGGGGCGCACCTTC.

The chain recombines TRBV30 with TRBJ2-2; perhaps TRBD1 as D (5 bases). Trimming removed 2 bases from V and 7 bases from J, with 14 bases in between. The length of the CDR3 is 14 residues. Germline values: CDR1 GTSNPN, CDR2 SVGIG (reference sequence). CDR3 in DNA: TGTGCCTGGAGTAGTAGGGCAAGGGGCGGGGAGCTGTTTTTT. The encoded protein is CAWSSRARGGELFF.

The rearrangement uses TRBV3-1 (or the pseudogene TRBV3-2) and TRBJ2-2, with unresolved D. V gave up 1 base and J gave up 6 bases, with 9 bases separating them. CDR1 and CDR2 (germline): LGHDT, YNNKEL (reference sequence). This CDR3 has 14 residues. In nucleotides, the CDR3 is TGTGCCAGCAGCCAAGTTGCCGGAGCCGGGGAGCTGTTTTTT. Protein sequence: CASSQVAGAGELFF.

The rearrangement joins TRBV18 to TRBJ2-2; D gene ambiguous. The length of the CDR3 is 14 residues. V lost 5 bases and J lost 0, with 7 bases in between. CDR1 is KGHSH and CDR2 is LQKENI in the germline V gene. DNA of the CDR3: TGTGCCAGCTCATCGCGCTCGAACACCGGGGAGCTGTTTTTT. As protein: CASSSRSNTGELFF.

The chain recombines TRBV23-1 with TRBJ1-2; D gene ambiguous. TRBV23-1 is designated an ORF whose function remains uncertain. The CDR3 totals 17 residues. Trimming took off 3 bases at V and 4 bases at J, with 21 bases between the two ends. This CDR3 reads CASSHEAYRVILYGYTF. The CDR3 coding sequence is TGCGCCAGCAGTCATGAGGCCTACCGGGTAATCCTCTATGGCTACACCTTC.

This clone is a singleton in its sample. The chain uses TRBV4-1 and TRBJ1-1; possible D gene TRBD1, 6 bases. Trimming stripped 2 bases from V and 0 bases from J, with 13 bases between. The CDR3 spans 16 residues. The germline CDR1 and CDR2 sequences are MGHRA and YSYEKL. Here the CDR3 DNA reads TGCGCCAGCAGCCAAAAGACAGGACCCATGAACACTGAAGCTTTCTTT. It yields the protein CASSQKTGPMNTEAFF.

The rearrangement uses TRBV6-5 and TRBJ2-7; 10 bases map to TRBD1. V was pared by 6 bases and J by 3 bases, with 2 bases of the junction left unmatched. This CDR3 has 13 amino acids. Germline assignment: CDR1 MNHEY and CDR2 SVGAGI. The CDR3 reads CASSGQGDYEQYF. The CDR3 DNA reads as TGTGCCAGCAGCGGACAGGGGGACTACGAGCAGTACTTC.

CDR3 bases: TGTGCCGCCGGAGGGAGCGGTGATGAAAAACTGTTTTTT. Encoded protein: CAAGGSGDEKLFF. V is TRBV15 and J is TRBJ1-4; no firm D call. Trimming removed 11 bases at V and 6 bases at J, with 16 bases between. CDR1 is LNHNV, CDR2 YYDKDF, per germline (reference sequence). The CDR3 totals 13 residues.

V gene TRBV29-1 combines with J gene TRBJ1-1; D gene uncertain. Germline assignment: CDR1 SQVTM and CDR2 ANQGSEA. The V gene lost 6 bases and the J gene lost 0 bases, with 8 bases spanning the gap. The CDR3 sequence is 12 residues long. The CDR3 sequence is CSVLQLNTEAFF. CDR3 DNA sequence: TGCAGCGTACTCCAGCTGAACACTGAAGCTTTCTTT.

In this sample, this clone turned up once. This chain joins TRBV28 and TRBJ1-5, with a possible D match to TRBD1 (5 bases). This CDR3 is built from 14 residues. Trimming cost V 2 bases and J 7 bases, with 12 bases left between them. Per the germline V gene, CDR1 is MDHEN and CDR2 is SYDVKM. As DNA, the CDR3 is TGTGCCAGCAGTTTAGGTAGGGGCGGGCAGCCCCAGCATTTT. This translates into CASSLGRGGQPQHF.

In this sample, this clone turned up once. This chain links TRBV10-1 with TRBJ1-1; TRBD1 aligns across 7 bases. J gave up 1 base and V 0 bases, and 2 bases lay outside the gene matches. The CDR3 totals 15 residues. Germline V gives CDR1 WNHNN, CDR2 SYGVQD (reference sequence). CDR3 sequence: CASSESGTANTEAFF. CDR3 nucleotide sequence: TGCGCCAGCAGTGAGTCGGGGACAGCGAACACTGAAGCTTTCTTT.

CDR3 sequence reads: CASSSPRDTSYEQYF. Written as DNA, the CDR3 is TGTGCCAGCTCATCCCCCCGGGACACTTCCTACGAGCAGTACTTC. The chain has TRBV18 and TRBJ2-7, with a possible D match to TRBD1 (6 bases). The CDR3 runs to 15 residues. The V gene's germline CDR1 is KGHSH and CDR2 LQKENI. Trimming took 5 bases from V and 1 from J, leaving 15 bases between them.

The CDR3 loop reads CASSLLGQVIGEQYF. CDR3 DNA sequence: TGTGCCAGCAGCTTATTGGGACAGGTCATCGGGGAGCAGTACTTC. V and J are TRBV11-2 and TRBJ2-7; 8 bases are a match to TRBD1. J gave up 7 bases and V 2 bases, and 10 bases lay outside the gene matches. This CDR3 is 15 amino acids long. Per germline, CDR1 SGHAT and CDR2 FQNNGV.

The chain's CDR3 is CASSVGTGNYEQYF. CDR3 bases: TGTGCCAGCAGCGTAGGGACAGGGAACTACGAGCAGTACTTC. The V gene is TRBV9, the J gene TRBJ2-7; 8 bases match TRBD1. Trimming cost V 0 bases and J 3 bases; bases outside gene matches: 2. This CDR3 has 14 amino acids. In germline, CDR1 is SGDLS, CDR2 YYNGEE.